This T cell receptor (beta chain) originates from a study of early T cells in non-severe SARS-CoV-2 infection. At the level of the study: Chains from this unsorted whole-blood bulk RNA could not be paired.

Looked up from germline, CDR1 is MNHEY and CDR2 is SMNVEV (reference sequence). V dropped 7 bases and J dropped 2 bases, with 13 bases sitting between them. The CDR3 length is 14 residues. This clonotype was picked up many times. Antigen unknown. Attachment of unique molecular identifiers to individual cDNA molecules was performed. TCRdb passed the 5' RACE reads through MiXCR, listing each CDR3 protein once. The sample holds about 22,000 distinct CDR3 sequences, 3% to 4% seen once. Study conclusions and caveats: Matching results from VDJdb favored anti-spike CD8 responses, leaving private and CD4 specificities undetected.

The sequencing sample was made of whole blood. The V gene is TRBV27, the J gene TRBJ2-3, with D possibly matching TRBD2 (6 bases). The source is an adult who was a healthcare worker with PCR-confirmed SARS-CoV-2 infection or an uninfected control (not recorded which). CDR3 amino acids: CASTLKRATDTQYF. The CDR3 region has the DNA TGTGCCAGCACCCTAAAGCGGGCCACAGATACGCAGTATTTT.